This T cell receptor (beta chain) was documented in a study of blood T cell repertoires in COVID-19. Study-level background: Material from acute and convalescent COVID-19 was sourced from the United States, Italy and Spain. Sources were T cells, B-cell-depleted T cells, or PBMCs; the material itself was cDNA or gDNA.

The CDR3 sequence is 18 residues long. V was clipped by 2 bases and J by 0 bases; unmatched bases: 7. The V gene's germline CDR1 is KGHSH and CDR2 LQKENI. Authors' processing steps: Amplification of reference gene primers was used by the study to estimate nucleated cell counts. Generated by immunoSEQ multiplex PCR, the TCRdb table keeps only in-frame clones and is missing some. V, J and clone size derive from that table, while D and trimming were established from the DNA sequence. The profile shows some 56,000 clones, more than 60% of them singletons. The sequenced material came from peripheral blood. V gene TRBV18 combines with J gene TRBJ2-6; 7 nucleotides agree with TRBD2. The receptor's source is a woman between 45 and 65 years old with active or convalescent COVID-19. The CDR3, as DNA: TGTGCCAGCTCACCAAGGGGACTAAGATCCTCTGGGGCCAACGTCCTGACTTTC. Translated, it gives CASSPRGLRSSGANVLTF.